This is a list of T cell receptor beta chains from one sample in a study of beta chain features in type 1 diabetes. Generated by immunoSEQ multiplex PCR, the TCRdb table keeps only in-frame clones and is missing some. The repertoire includes roughly 350,000 clones, around a tenth of them detected once, and less than 0.65% sits in the top ten. Sequencing used central memory CD4+ T cells from blood. The receptors were gathered from a man aged 25 to 40 with type 1 diabetes. Both conserved end residues are part of each CDR3. D genes are given only for firm matches. Some rows mark clone size as missing; the rest say once, few, many or name a class of expanded clone.

v_gene	d_gene	j_gene	abundance	CDR3aa	CDR3nt
TRBV5-1	-	TRBJ2-1	many	CASSSLLNNEQFF	TGCGCCAGCAGCTCCTTATTAAACAATGAGCAGTTCTTC
TRBV4-1	-	TRBJ1-1	few	CASSPYQGNTEAFF	TGCGCCAGCAGCCCGTACCAGGGTAACACTGAAGCTTTCTTT
TRBV10-3	-	TRBJ1-2	-	CAISLGQPPDYTF	TGTGCCATCAGTTTAGGACAGCCTCCCGACTACACCTTC
TRBV7-2	-	TRBJ1-3	-	CASSTNSGNTIYF	TGTGCCAGCAGCACCAACTCTGGAAACACCATATATTTT
TRBV28	-	TRBJ1-2	-	CASSSGSTSYGYTF	TGTGCCAGCAGTTCAGGGAGTACCAGCTATGGCTACACCTTC
TRBV6-5	TRBD2	TRBJ2-7	few	CASSLGDGRFYEQYF	TGTGCCAGCAGTTTGGGGGACGGGAGGTTCTACGAGCAGTACTTC
TRBV18	TRBD1	TRBJ2-7	once	CASSQMGTGREQYF	TGTGCCAGCTCTCAAATGGGGACAGGTAGGGAGCAGTACTTC
TRBV7-6	-	TRBJ2-1	-	CASSLARDDEQFF	TGTGCCAGCAGCTTAGCCAGGGACGATGAGCAGTTCTTC
TRBV11-3	TRBD1	TRBJ2-3	-	CASSPQGGTDTQYF	TGTGCCAGCAGCCCCCAGGGGGGCACAGATACGCAGTATTTT
TRBV18	TRBD1	TRBJ1-1	few	CASSPGTGGRGGAFF	TGTGCCAGCTCACCCGGTACAGGGGGCCGGGGTGGGGCTTTCTTT
TRBV6-5	-	TRBJ2-7	-	CASSYIGVQRYEQYF	TGTGCCAGCAGTTACATCGGGGTCCAGCGCTACGAGCAGTACTTC
TRBV6-5	-	TRBJ1-2	few	CASRSEGYGYTF	TGTGCCAGCAGATCTGAAGGATATGGCTACACCTTC
TRBV2	-	TRBJ1-5	-	CASSEAGGGGQPQHF	TGTGCCAGCAGTGAAGCGGGAGGGGGAGGGCAGCCCCAGCATTTT
TRBV6-5	TRBD2	TRBJ2-5	-	CASSWTSEETQYF	TGTGCCAGCAGCTGGACTAGCGAAGAGACCCAGTACTTC
TRBV6-5	-	TRBJ2-7	-	CAVTPGGGTYEQYF	TGTGCCGTAACCCCAGGGGGGGGAACCTACGAGCAGTACTTC
TRBV7-9	TRBD1	TRBJ2-7	-	CASSPGQGVGEQYF	TGTGCCAGCAGCCCAGGACAGGGGGTCGGCGAGCAGTACTTC
TRBV5-4	-	TRBJ2-7	few	CASSWDHYEQYF	TGTGCCAGCAGCTGGGACCACTACGAGCAGTACTTC
TRBV6-6	TRBD2	TRBJ2-1	few	CASSYGGSNEQFF	TGTGCCAGCAGTTACGGCGGGAGTAATGAGCAGTTCTTC
TRBV19	-	TRBJ1-1	few	CASTAQPGTNTEAFF	TGTGCCAGTACCGCACAACCCGGGACAAACACTGAAGCTTTCTTT
TRBV27	-	TRBJ1-1	-	CASSLSRDTEAFF	TGTGCCAGCAGCCTCAGCCGGGACACTGAAGCTTTCTTT
TRBV28	-	TRBJ2-2	-	CASSYASASTGELFF	TGTGCCAGCAGTTATGCTAGCGCGAGCACCGGGGAGCTGTTTTTT
TRBV10-3	-	TRBJ1-2	few	CASSSGSPPGYTF	TGTGCCAGCAGTTCCGGAAGCCCGCCGGGCTACACCTTC
TRBV28	-	TRBJ2-5	-	CASGYWETQYF	TGTGCCAGCGGGTACTGGGAGACCCAGTACTTC
TRBV27	-	TRBJ2-5	-	CASSFIRNRRETQYF	TGTGCCAGCAGTTTTATAAGGAACCGTCGGGAGACCCAGTACTTC
TRBV15	TRBD1	TRBJ2-7	-	CATSKGQETYEQYF	TGTGCCACCAGCAAAGGACAGGAAACCTACGAGCAGTACTTC
TRBV25-1	TRBD2	TRBJ2-5	few	CASSDSLAGETQYF	TGTGCCAGCAGTGATTCGCTAGCGGGAGAGACCCAGTACTTC
TRBV2	-	TRBJ1-5	many	CASSGQTNQPQHF	TGTGCCAGCAGTGGACAGACAAATCAGCCCCAGCATTTT
TRBV10-2	TRBD1	TRBJ2-7	-	CASRKTGTMDEQYF	TGCGCCAGCAGGAAGACAGGGACGATGGACGAGCAGTACTTC
TRBV14	-	TRBJ1-4	-	CASSQGRVEKLFF	TGTGCCAGCAGCCAAGGTCGGGTTGAAAAACTGTTTTTT
TRBV4-1	TRBD2	TRBJ2-3	-	CASSQEAGDADTQYF	TGCGCCAGCAGCCAAGAAGCGGGAGACGCAGATACGCAGTATTTT
TRBV19	-	TRBJ2-1	many	CASTQTARNYNEQFF	TGTGCCAGTACCCAGACGGCCCGGAACTACAATGAGCAGTTCTTC
TRBV7-7	-	TRBJ2-3	-	CASSFGLNTDTQYF	TGTGCTAGCAGCTTCGGACTGAACACAGATACGCAGTATTTT
TRBV10-3	TRBD1	TRBJ1-2	-	CAIASTGGEDYTF	TGTGCCATCGCCTCGACAGGGGGCGAAGACTACACCTTC
TRBV2	TRBD1	TRBJ2-7	-	CASSEDRGYGEQYF	TGTGCCAGCAGTGAAGACAGGGGGTATGGAGAGCAGTACTTC
TRBV11-2	TRBD2	TRBJ2-5	-	CASSFGTSGSRETQYF	TGTGCCAGCAGCTTCGGGACTAGCGGGAGTCGAGAGACCCAGTACTTC
TRBV18	TRBD1	TRBJ2-2	-	CASSRQGTNTGELFF	TGTGCCAGCTCACGACAGGGTACCAACACCGGGGAGCTGTTTTTT
TRBV4-2	TRBD2	TRBJ2-1	-	CASSQDGGTGTSPNEQFF	TGTGCCAGCAGCCAAGATGGGGGAACCGGGACTAGTCCCAATGAGCAGTTCTTC
TRBV7-2	TRBD1	TRBJ1-4	-	CASSPGGQGAEKLFF	TGTGCCAGCAGCCCCGGGGGACAGGGGGCGGAAAAACTGTTTTTT
TRBV18	-	TRBJ1-1	many	CASSPDPNTEAFF	TGTGCCAGCTCACCGGATCCGAACACTGAAGCTTTCTTT